Below, one T cell receptor (beta chain) is given with its context. In the original workflow: From reference gene primer amplification, estimates of nucleated cell counts were derived. Generated by immunoSEQ multiplex PCR, the TCRdb table keeps only in-frame clones and is missing some. The DNA was the basis for D and trimming; V, J and clone size are from that table. The sample contains fewer than 350,000 clones, 65% to 90% of which appear only once. Germline loops: CDR1 DFQATT, CDR2 SNEGSKA (reference sequence). This CDR3 contains 11 residues. Trimming stripped 6 bases from V and 7 bases from J, with 12 bases between. The data originate from a study of blood T cell repertoires in COVID-19. Study information: Samples of COVID-19 (acute and convalescent) were obtained from the United States, Italy and Spain. Sources were T cells, B-cell-depleted T cells, or PBMCs; the material itself was cDNA or gDNA.

V usage is TRBV20-1 and J usage is TRBJ1-2, with TRBD1 as a possible D gene (5 bases). What was sequenced was peripheral blood. The TCR sequence derives from a human donor in a cohort sampled during active COVID-19. CDR3 nucleotides: TGCAGTGCCCGGGGGTTTGGTGGCTACACCTTC. Its protein is CSARGFGGYTF.